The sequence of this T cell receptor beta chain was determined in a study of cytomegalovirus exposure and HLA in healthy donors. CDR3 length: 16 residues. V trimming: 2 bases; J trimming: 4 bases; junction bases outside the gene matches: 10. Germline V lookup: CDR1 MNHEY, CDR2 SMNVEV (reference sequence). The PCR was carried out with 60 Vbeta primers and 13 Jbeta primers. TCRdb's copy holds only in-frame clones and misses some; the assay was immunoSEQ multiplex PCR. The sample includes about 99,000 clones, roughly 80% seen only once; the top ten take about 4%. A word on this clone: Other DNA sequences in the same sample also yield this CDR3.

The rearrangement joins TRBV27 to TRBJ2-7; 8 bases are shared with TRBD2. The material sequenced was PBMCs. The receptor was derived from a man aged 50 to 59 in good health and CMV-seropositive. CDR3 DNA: TGTGCCAGCAGTTTACAAGCTAGCGGGCGTGGATACGAGCAGTACTTC. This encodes CASSLQASGRGYEQYF.